What follows describes a single T cell receptor (beta chain). As yet, its antigen is unknown. The data were obtained in a study of CD8 T cells in ankylosing spondylitis. TCRdb called the 5' RACE reads again in MiXCR, with one record for every CDR3 protein. The sample yields fewer than 180,000 distinct CDR3 sequences, about 42% seen once. J lost 7 bases, V lost 6 bases, and 8 bases had no gene match. This CDR3 is built from 13 residues. General study results and limits: Roughly eight highly homologous variants made up a TCR beta motif that seemed to typify ankylosing spondylitis blood. Matched ankylosing spondylitis synovial fluid reportedly contained a significantly enriched population of disease-linked clones.

This sequence originates from a male donor with ankylosing spondylitis. Material for sequencing was synovial fluid, either unsorted or a sorted T cell fraction (not recorded which). This chain joins TRBV12-3 or TRBV12-4 and TRBJ1-2, with TRBD1 identical over 7 bases. The CDR3 bases are TGTGCCAGCAGGAAGACAGGGTCGGCTGGCTACACCTTC. It codes for CASRKTGSAGYTF.